This TCR beta chain came from a study of shared clonotypes between healthy human individuals. Study-level information: Aged between 18 and 49, the donors were a couple of women and a few men.

Naive CD8 populations comprised CD45RO-negative cells positively selected for CCR7, excluding terminally differentiated effector memory CD45RA+ cells. Study results and caveats: An effect of sequencing depth on clonotype sharing among donors was expected. Even with large depth, rarefaction showed that sorted-subset sequencing was incomplete.

Notes on this clone: Antigen unknown.

It was at deep level that the assay was run. The assay was immunoSEQ multiplex PCR, and TCRdb's table has in-frame clones only and misses some. Here the sample spans 2 million or so clones, less than 95% being singletons. Trimming removed 3 bases from V and 5 bases from J; junction bases left unmatched: 5. Germline V lookup: CDR1 SEHNR, CDR2 FQNEAQ (reference sequence). The CDR3 has 15 amino acids. The genes are TRBV7-9 and TRBJ1-2, with 11 bases that match TRBD1. The sequence derives from a man aged 18 to 29 in good health. The specimen sequenced was naive CD8+ T cells sorted from blood. The CDR3: CASSFGTGGDYGYTF. The CDR3 DNA reads TGTGCCAGCAGCTTTGGGACAGGGGGTGATTATGGCTACACCTTC.